This T cell receptor (beta chain) was documented in a study of blood T cell repertoires in COVID-19. The table came from immunoSEQ multiplex PCR; TCRdb's copy has only in-frame clones and leaves some out. The table includes about 99,000 clones, approximately 80% detected once. V shed 4 bases and J shed 5 bases, with 11 bases lying between them. Germline V gene sequence: CDR1 KGHDR, CDR2 SFDVKD. The CDR3 runs to 13 residues. The sequence was obtained from a man between 60 and 70 years old with acute or convalescent COVID-19. What was sequenced was peripheral blood. The chain recombines TRBV24-1 with TRBJ2-7, with D perhaps TRBD2 (6 bases). CDR3 sequence (DNA): TGTGCCACCAGTGAGGCGGGGAGCGACGAGCAGTACTTC. Protein: CATSEAGSDEQYF.